This T cell receptor beta chain came from a study of yellow fever vaccine responses in identical twins. TCRdb reprocessed the RT-PCR reads via MiXCR and lists one record per CDR3 protein. The sample lists thousands of distinct CDR3 sequences; about 82% were seen once. This clonotype was recorded only once. The CDR3 runs 13 residues. CDR1 and CDR2 (germline): SQVTM, ANQGSEA. Trimming cost V 5 bases and J 4 bases; bases outside gene matches: 4. The chain recombines TRBV29-1 with TRBJ1-5, with 8 bases that match TRBD1. This receptor was identified in a woman between 18 and 30 years old who received the yellow fever vaccine. The sample consisted of T cells from blood (PBMCs), unsorted or a sorted subset (not recorded which), taken before or after yellow fever vaccination (not recorded which). The CDR3 is CSVQGAGNQPQHF. CDR3 coding DNA: TGCAGCGTTCAGGGGGCAGGAAATCAGCCCCAGCATTTT.